One sample yielded the 5 T cell receptor beta chains listed below, sequenced in a study of blood T cell repertoires in COVID-19. Clones were read by immunoSEQ multiplex PCR, and TCRdb kept only the in-frame ones, dropping some. Of 35,000 to 45,000 clones listed, 65% to 80% are singletons. Sequencing was carried out using peripheral blood. The source of these receptors is a man between 60 and 70 years old with active COVID-19.

This chain links TRBV29-1 with TRBJ2-7; 9 bases map to TRBD1. The CDR3 is 12 amino acids. V shed 4 bases, J shed 6 bases, and the junction held 4 bases outside the gene matches. Germline V lookup: CDR1 SQVTM, CDR2 ANQGSEA. CDR3 amino acids: CSVVDRGAEQYF. In DNA, the CDR3 is TGCAGCGTTGTGGACAGGGGTGCCGAGCAGTACTTC.

The chain couples TRBV5-5 to TRBJ2-2; D unclear. CDR1 and CDR2 from the germline V gene are SGHKS and YYEKEE (reference sequence). This CDR3 has 13 residues. Trimming removed 1 base from V and 4 bases from J, with 5 bases in between. CDR3 sequence (DNA): TGTGCCAGCAGCTTGTTAGCCACCGGGGAGCTGTTTTTT. Residues: CASSLLATGELFF.

The rearrangement links TRBV30 to TRBJ1-5; no firm D call. The V end was cut by 0 bases, the J end by 0 bases, with 9 bases between. The CDR3 is made up of 15 amino acids. The germline V gene has CDR1 GTSNPN and CDR2 SVGIG (reference sequence). The CDR3 region has the DNA TGTGCCTGGAGTGTATTAGAGAATAGCAATCAGCCCCAGCATTTT. It yields the protein CAWSVLENSNQPQHF.

V and J are TRBV29-1 and TRBJ2-3, with 8 bases matching TRBD1. This CDR3 is built from 14 residues. V was pared by 6 bases and J by 7 bases, with 12 bases of the junction left unmatched. Germline V CDR1 and CDR2: SQVTM, ANQGSEA. The CDR3 is CSVITGGQGNTQYF. CDR3 sequence (DNA): TGCAGCGTGATTACAGGGGGTCAGGGGAATACGCAGTATTTT.

V usage is TRBV4-2 and J usage is TRBJ2-1; TRBD2 agrees at 7 bases. Germline CDR1 is LGHNA and CDR2 is YNFKEQ. V was pared by 0 bases and J by 8 bases, with 13 bases of the junction left unmatched. CDR3 length equals 17 residues. In nucleotides, the CDR3 is TGTGCCAGCAGCCAAGATCCGGGAGGACCATCTAGCCATGAGCAGTTCTTC. Translating gives CASSQDPGGPSSHEQFF.